This TCR beta chain was identified in a study of T cells in tuberculosis. The germline CDR1 and CDR2 sequences are SNHLY and FYNNEI. The CDR3 runs 11 residues. The V and J ends lost 6 bases and 7 bases respectively, with 6 bases between them. Assay used: immunoSEQ multiplex PCR; TCRdb lists only in-frame clones, some missing. Among about 34,000 clones listed, over 85% were seen once. Regarding time point: new active TB diagnosis, blood taken before or within 7 days of starting treatment. The chain carries TRBV2 and TRBJ2-2; D perhaps matches TRBD2 (5 bases). This sequence was found in an adult with tuberculosis. Sequences were derived from PBMCs, sampled at tuberculosis diagnosis. CDR3 region: CASRLDGELFF. CDR3 coding DNA: TGTGCCAGCAGACTAGACGGGGAGCTGTTTTTT.